This T cell receptor beta chain was identified during a study of cytomegalovirus exposure and HLA in healthy donors. PCR was performed using 60 Vbeta and 13 Jbeta primers. Only in-frame clones appear in the TCRdb table, and some are missing; sequencing was by immunoSEQ multiplex PCR. This sample carries about 190,000 clones, around 81% of them seen once, and the ten largest clones take 1.5% to 2%. CDR3 length: 13 amino acids. V was trimmed by 4 bases and J by 2 bases, leaving 9 bases between them. Germline loops: CDR1 SGDLS, CDR2 YYNGEE. The chain has TRBV9 and TRBJ2-5; maybe TRBD2 (5 bases). The sequenced material came from PBMCs. The sequence was collected from a man between 18 and 35 years old in good health and CMV-seronegative. CDR3 sequence: CASSFRGQETQYF. CDR3 nucleotides: TGTGCCAGCAGCTTTAGAGGGCAAGAGACCCAGTACTTC.